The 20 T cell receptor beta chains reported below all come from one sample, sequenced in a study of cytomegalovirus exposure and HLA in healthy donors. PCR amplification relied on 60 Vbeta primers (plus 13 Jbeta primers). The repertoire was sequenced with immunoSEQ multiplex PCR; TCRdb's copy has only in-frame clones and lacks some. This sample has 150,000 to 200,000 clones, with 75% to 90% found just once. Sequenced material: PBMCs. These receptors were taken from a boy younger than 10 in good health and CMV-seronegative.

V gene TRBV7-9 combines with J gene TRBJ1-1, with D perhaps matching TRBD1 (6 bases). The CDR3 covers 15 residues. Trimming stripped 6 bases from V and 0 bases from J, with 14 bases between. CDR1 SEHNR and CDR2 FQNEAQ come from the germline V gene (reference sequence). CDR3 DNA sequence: TGTGCCAGCAGAGATGTCAGGGGCTTGAACACTGAAGCTTTCTTT. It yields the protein CASRDVRGLNTEAFF.

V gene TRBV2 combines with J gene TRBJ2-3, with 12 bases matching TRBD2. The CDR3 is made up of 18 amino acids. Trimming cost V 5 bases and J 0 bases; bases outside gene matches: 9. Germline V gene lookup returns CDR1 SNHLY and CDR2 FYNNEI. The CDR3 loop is CASSPLAGGSTSTDTQYF. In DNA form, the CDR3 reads TGTGCCAGCAGTCCACTAGCGGGAGGATCTACTAGCACAGATACGCAGTATTTT.

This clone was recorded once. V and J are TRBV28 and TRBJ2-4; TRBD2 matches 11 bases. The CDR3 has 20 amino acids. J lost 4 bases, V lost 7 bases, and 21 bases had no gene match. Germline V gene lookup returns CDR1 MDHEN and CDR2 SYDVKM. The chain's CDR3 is CASTQQTSGTVLSGKNIQYF. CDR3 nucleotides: TGTGCCAGCACCCAACAGACTAGCGGGACCGTATTGAGTGGAAAAAACATTCAGTACTTC.

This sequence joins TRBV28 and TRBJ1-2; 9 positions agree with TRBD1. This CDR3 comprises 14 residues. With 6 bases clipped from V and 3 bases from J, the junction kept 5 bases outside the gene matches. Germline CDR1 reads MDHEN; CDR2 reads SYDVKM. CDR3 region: CASSRRQGDYGYTF. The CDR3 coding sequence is TGTGCCAGCAGCCGAAGACAGGGGGACTATGGCTACACCTTC.

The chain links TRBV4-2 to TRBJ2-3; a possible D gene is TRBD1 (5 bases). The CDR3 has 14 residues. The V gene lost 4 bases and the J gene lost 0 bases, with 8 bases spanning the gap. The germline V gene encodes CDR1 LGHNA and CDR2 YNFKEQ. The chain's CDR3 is CASSPTVSTDTQYF. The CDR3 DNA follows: TGTGCCAGCAGCCCGACAGTTAGCACAGATACGCAGTATTTT.

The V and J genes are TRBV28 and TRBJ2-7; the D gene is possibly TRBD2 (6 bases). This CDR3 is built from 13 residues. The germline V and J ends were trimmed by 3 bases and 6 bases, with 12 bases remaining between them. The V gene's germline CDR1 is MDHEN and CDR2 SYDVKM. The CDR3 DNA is TGTGCCAGCAGTTTCGGGGCGCGGGGCGAGCAGTACTTC. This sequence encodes CASSFGARGEQYF. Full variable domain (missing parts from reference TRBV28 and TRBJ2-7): DVKVTQSSRYLVKRTGEKVFLECVQDMDHENMFWYRQDPGLGLRLIYFSYDVKMKEKGDIPEGYSVSREKKERFSLILESASTNQTSMYLCASSFGARGEQYFGPGTRLTVT.

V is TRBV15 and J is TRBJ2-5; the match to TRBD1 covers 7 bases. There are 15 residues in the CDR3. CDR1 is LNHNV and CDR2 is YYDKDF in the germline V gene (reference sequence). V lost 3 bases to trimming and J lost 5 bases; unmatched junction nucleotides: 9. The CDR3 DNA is TGTGCCACCAGCAGGCCGGGACAGTTTTCGGAGACCCAGTACTTC. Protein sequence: CATSRPGQFSETQYF.

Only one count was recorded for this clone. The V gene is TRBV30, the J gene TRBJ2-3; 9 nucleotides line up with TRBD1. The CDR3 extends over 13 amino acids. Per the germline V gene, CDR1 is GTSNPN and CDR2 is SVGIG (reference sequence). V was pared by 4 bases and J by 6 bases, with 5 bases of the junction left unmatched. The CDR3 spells CAWTGQGPDTQYF. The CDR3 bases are TGTGCCTGGACGGGACAGGGCCCCGATACGCAGTATTTT.

CDR3 DNA sequence: TGTGCCAGCAGTGAAAGGCCATTAGCCAGCACAGATACGCAGTATTTT. This gives the protein CASSERPLASTDTQYF. The chain recombines TRBV2 with TRBJ2-3; D is uncertain. V was trimmed by 2 bases and J by 0 bases, leaving 12 bases between them. CDR3 length: 16 amino acids. CDR1 is SNHLY and CDR2 is FYNNEI in the germline V gene.

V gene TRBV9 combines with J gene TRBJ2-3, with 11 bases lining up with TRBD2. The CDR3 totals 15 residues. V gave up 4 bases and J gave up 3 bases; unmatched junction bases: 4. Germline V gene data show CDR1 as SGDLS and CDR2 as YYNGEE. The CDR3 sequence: CASSPGLADTDTQYF. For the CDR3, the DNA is TGTGCCAGCAGCCCGGGACTAGCGGATACAGATACGCAGTATTTT.

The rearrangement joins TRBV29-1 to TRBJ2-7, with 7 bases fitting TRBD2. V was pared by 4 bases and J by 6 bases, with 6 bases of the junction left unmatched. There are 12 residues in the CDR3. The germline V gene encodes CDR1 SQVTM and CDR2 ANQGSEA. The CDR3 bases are TGCAGCGTTGGTCCCGGGGGGTCCGAGCAGTACTTC. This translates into CSVGPGGSEQYF.

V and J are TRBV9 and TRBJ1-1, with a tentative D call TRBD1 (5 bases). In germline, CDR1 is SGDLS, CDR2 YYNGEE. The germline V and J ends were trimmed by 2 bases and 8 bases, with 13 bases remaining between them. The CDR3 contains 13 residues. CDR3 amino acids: CASSVGGSHEAFF. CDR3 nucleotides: TGTGCCAGCAGCGTGGGGGGGAGCCACGAAGCTTTCTTT.

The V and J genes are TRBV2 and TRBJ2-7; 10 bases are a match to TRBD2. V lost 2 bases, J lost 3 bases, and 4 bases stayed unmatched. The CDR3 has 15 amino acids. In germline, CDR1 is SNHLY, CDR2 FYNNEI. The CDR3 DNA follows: TGTGCCAGCAGTGAAAGCGGGGGGGGCTTCTACGAGCAGTACTTC. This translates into CASSESGGGFYEQYF. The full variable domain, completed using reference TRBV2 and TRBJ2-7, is EPEVTQTPSHQVTQMGQEVILRCVPISNHLYFYWYRQILGQKVEFLVSFYNNEISEKSEIFDDQFSVERPDGSNFTLKIRSTKLEDSAMYFCASSESGGGFYEQYFGPGTRLTVT.

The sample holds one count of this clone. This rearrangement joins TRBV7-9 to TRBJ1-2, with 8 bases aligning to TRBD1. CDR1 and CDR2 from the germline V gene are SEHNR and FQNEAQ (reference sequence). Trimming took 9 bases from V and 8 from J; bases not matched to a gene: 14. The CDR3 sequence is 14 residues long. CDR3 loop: CASDRGSRHGGYTF. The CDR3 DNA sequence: TGTGCCAGTGACAGGGGCTCCCGCCACGGAGGCTACACCTTC.

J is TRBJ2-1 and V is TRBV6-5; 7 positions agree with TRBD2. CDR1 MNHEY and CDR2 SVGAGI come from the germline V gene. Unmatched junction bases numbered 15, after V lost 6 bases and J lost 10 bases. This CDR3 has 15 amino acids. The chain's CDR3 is CASSSMGRAGWEQFF. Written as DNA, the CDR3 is TGTGCCAGCAGCTCCATGGGGAGGGCCGGGTGGGAGCAGTTCTTC.

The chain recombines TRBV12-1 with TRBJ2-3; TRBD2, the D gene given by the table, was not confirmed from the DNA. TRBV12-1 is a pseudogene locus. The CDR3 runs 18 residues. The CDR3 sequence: CASSGGITPENSTDTQYF. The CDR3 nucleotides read TGTGCCAGCAGCGGAGGTATTACCCCAGAGAATAGCACAGATACGCAGTATTTT.

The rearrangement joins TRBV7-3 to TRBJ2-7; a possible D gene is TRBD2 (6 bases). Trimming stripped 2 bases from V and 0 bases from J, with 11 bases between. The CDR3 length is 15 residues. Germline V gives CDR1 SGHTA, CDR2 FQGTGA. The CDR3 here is CASSLGGDFSYEQYF. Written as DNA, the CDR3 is TGTGCCAGCAGCTTAGGCGGGGACTTCTCCTACGAGCAGTACTTC.

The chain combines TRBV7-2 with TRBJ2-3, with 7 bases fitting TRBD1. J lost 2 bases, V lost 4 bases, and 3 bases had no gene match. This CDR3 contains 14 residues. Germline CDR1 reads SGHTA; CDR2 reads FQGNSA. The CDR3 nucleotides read TGTGCCAGCAGCTCGGACAGGTCCACAGATACGCAGTATTTT. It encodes CASSSDRSTDTQYF.

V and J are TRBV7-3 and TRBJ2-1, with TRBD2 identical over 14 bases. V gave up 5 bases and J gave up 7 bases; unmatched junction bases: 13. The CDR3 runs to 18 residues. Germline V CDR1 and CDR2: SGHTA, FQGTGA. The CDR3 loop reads CASSLRGLAGAPGNEQFF. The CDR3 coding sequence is TGTGCCAGCAGCCTAAGGGGACTAGCGGGAGCCCCGGGGAATGAGCAGTTCTTC.

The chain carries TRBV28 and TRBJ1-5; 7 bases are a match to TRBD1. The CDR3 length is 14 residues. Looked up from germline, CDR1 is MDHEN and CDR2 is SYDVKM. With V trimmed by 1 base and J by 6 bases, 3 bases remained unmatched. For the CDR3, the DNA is TGTGCCAGCAGTTTATTAGGGGGCGGTCAGCCCCAGCATTTT. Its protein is CASSLLGGGQPQHF. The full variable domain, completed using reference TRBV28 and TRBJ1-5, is DVKVTQSSRYLVKRTGEKVFLECVQDMDHENMFWYRQDPGLGLRLIYFSYDVKMKEKGDIPEGYSVSREKKERFSLILESASTNQTSMYLCASSLLGGGQPQHFGDGTRLSIL.